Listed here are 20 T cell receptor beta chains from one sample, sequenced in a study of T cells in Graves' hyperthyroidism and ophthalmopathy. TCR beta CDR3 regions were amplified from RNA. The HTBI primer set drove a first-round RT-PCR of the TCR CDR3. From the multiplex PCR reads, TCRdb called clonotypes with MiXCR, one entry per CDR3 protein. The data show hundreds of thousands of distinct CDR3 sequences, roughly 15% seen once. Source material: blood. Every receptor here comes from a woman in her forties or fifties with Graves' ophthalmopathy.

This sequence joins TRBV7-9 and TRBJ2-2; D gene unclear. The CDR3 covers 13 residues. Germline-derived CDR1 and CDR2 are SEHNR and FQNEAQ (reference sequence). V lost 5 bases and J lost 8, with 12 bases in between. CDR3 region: CASSPPRAGELFF. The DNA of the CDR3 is TGTGCCAGCAGCCCCCCCCGGGCAGGGGAGCTGTTTTTT.

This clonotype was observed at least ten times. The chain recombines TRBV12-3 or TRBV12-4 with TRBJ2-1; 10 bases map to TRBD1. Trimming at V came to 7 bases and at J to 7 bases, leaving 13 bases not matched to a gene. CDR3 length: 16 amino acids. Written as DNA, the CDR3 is TGTGCCAGCACCCCGGCTCCGGGACAGGGGCCAAATGAGCAGTTCTTC. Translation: CASTPAPGQGPNEQFF.

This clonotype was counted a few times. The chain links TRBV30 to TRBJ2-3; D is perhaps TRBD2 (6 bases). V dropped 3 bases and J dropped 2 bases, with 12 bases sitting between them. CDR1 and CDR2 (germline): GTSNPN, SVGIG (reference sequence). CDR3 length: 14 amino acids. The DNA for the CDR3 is TGTGCCTGGAGCCCTAGCGCACTCACAGATACGCAGTATTTT. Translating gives CAWSPSALTDTQYF.

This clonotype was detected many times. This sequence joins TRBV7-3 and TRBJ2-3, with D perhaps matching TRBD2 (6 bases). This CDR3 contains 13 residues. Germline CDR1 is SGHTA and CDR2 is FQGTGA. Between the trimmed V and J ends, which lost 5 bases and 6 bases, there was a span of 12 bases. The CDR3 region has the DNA TGTGCCAGCAGCCCGCCGGGACTGGATACGCAGTATTTT. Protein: CASSPPGLDTQYF.

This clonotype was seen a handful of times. The chain's CDR3 is CASSSKARPYEQYF. As DNA, the CDR3 is TGTGCCAGCAGTTCTAAGGCCAGGCCCTACGAGCAGTACTTC. The rearrangement links TRBV28 to TRBJ2-7; D remains ambiguous. This CDR3 comprises 14 residues. Germline assignment: CDR1 MDHEN and CDR2 SYDVKM. Deletions cut 4 bases from V and 2 bases from J, with 12 bases between.

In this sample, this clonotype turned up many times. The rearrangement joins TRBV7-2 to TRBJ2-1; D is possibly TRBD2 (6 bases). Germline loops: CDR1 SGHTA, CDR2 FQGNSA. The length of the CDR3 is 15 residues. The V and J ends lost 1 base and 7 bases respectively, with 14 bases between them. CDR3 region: CASSLDGGGWNEQFF. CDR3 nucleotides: TGTGCCAGCAGCTTAGACGGTGGGGGGTGGAATGAGCAGTTCTTC.

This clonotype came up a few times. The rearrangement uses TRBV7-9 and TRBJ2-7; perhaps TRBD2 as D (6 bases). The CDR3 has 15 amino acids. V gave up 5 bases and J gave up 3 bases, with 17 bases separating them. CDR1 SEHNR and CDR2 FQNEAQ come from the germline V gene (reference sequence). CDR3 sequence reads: CASSPAREYLYEQYF. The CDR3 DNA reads TGTGCCAGCAGCCCCGCTCGGGAGTATCTCTACGAGCAGTACTTC.

CDR3 residues: CASSDFGQTFGTNEKLFF. In DNA form, the CDR3 reads TGTGCCAGCAGTGACTTCGGACAGACCTTCGGCACTAATGAAAAACTGTTTTTT. V is TRBV6-4 and J is TRBJ1-4, with D perhaps TRBD1 (6 bases). The CDR3 loop spans 18 amino acids. The V gene's germline CDR1 is MRHNA and CDR2 SNTAGT. Trimming left V 1 base short and J 2 bases short, with 17 bases between.

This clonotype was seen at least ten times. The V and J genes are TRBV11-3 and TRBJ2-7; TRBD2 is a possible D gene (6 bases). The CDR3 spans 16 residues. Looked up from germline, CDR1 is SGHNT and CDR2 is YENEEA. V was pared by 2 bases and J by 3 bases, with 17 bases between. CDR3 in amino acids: CASSLLVGGHFYEQYF. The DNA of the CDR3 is TGTGCCAGCAGCTTATTAGTTGGAGGGCATTTCTACGAGCAGTACTTC.

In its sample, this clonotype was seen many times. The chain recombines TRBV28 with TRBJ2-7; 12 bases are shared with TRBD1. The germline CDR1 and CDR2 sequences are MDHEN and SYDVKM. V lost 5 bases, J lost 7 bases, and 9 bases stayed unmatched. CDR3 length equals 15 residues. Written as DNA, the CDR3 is TGTGCCAGCAGTCCCCCGGGACAGGGGGCGCGTGAGCAGTACTTC. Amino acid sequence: CASSPPGQGAREQYF.

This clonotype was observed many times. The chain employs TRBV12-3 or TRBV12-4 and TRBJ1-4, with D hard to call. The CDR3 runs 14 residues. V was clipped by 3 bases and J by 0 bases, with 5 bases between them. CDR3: CASSFLSTNEKLFF. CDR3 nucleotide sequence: TGTGCCAGCAGTTTTCTATCAACTAATGAAAAACTGTTTTTT.

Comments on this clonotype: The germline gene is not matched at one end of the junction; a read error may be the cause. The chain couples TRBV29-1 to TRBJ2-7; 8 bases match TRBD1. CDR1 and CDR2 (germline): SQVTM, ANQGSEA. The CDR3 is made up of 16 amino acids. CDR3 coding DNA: TGCAGCGTTCGGTCCGGCGGACAGGGTCGGCCGTACGGGCAGTACTTC. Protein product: CSVRSGGQGRPYGQYF.

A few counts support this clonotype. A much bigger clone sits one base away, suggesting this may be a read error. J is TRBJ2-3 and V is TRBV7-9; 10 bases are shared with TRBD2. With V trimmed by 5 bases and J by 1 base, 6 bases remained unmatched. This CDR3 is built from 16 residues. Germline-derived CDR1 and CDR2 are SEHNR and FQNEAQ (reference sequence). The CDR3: CASSLLAGARTDTQYF. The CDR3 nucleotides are TGTGCCAGCAGCCTCCTAGCGGGAGCCCGCACAGATACGCAGTATTTT.

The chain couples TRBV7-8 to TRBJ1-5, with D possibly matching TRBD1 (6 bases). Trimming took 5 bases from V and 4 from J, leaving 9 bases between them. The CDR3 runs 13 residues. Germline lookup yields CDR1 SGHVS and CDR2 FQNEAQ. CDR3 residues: CASSAQGNQPQHF. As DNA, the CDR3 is TGTGCCAGCAGCGCCCAGGGGAATCAGCCCCAGCATTTT. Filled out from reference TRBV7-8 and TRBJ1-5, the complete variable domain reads GAGVSQSPRYKVAKRGQDVALRCDPISGHVSLFWYQQALGQGPEFLTYFQNEAQLDKSGLPSDRFFAERPEGSVSTLKIQRTQQEDSAVYLCASSAQGNQPQHFGDGTRLSIL.

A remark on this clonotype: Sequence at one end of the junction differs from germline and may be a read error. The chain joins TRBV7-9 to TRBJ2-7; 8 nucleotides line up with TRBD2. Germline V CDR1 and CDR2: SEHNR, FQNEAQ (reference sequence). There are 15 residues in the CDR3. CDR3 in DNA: TGTGCCAACAGCCCCAGAACCAGCGGGAGCTACGAGCAGTACTTC. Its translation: CANSPRTSGSYEQYF.

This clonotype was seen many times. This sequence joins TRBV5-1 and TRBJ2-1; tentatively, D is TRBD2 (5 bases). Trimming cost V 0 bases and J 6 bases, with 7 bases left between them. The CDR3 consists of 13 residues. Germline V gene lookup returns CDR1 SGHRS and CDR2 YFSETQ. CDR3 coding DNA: TGCGCCAGCAGCTTGGAGGCGGGCAATGAGCAGTTCTTC. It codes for CASSLEAGNEQFF.

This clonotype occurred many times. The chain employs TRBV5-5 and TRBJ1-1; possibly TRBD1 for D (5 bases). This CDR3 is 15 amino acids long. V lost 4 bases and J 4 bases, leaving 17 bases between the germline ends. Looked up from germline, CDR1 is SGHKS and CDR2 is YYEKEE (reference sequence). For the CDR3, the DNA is TGTGCCAGCAGCCCGCCGGGACGGCAGATCACTGAAGCTTTCTTT. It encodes CASSPPGRQITEAFF. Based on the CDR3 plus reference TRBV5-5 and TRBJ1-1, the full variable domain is DAGVTQSPTHLIKTRGQQVTLRCSPISGHKSVSWYQQVLGQGPQFIFQYYEKEERGRGNFPDRFSARQFPNYSSELNVNALLLGDSALYLCASSPPGRQITEAFFGQGTRLTVV.

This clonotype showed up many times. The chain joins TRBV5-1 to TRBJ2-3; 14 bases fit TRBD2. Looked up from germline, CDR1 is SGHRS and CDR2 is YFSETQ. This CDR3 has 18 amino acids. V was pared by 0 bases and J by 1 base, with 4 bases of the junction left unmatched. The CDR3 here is CASSLGGLAGGGTDTQYF. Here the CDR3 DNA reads TGCGCCAGCAGCTTGGGCGGACTAGCGGGAGGAGGCACAGATACGCAGTATTTT.

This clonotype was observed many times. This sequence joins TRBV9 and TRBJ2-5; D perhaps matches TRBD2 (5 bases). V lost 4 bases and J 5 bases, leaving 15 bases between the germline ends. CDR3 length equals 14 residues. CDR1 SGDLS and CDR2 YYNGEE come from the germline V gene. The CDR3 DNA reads TGTGCCAGCAGCATAGAACCTAGCCCTGAGACCCAGTACTTC. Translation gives CASSIEPSPETQYF.

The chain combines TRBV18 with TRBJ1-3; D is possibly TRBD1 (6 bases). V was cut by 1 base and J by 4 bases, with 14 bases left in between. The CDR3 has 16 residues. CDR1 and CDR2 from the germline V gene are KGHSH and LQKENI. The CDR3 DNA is TGTGCCAGCTCACCACTGCCACAGGGAAAGGGAAACACCATATATTTT. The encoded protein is CASSPLPQGKGNTIYF.